A selection of T cell receptor beta chains follows, all from one sample in a study of vaccination and CD4 T cells after COVID-19. TCRdb ran MiXCR on the PCR reads and lists one entry per CDR3 protein. The sample includes about 7,100 distinct CDR3 sequences, approximately 70% of them seen just once. Their specific antigens are unknown. The specimen sequenced was CD4+ T cells from blood, cultured in vitro. The receptor set was obtained from a human donor who had recovered from COVID-19. Both conserved end residues are part of each CDR3. The D gene is left open where the match is weak. Not every row has a clone size; where given, it reads once, few, many or a size class.

>TRBJ2-1|NA|TRBV20-1|TRBD2
TGCAGTGCCAGAGATAGACTAGCGGGAGAGTCTGAGCAGTTCTTC
CSARDRLAGESEQFF
>TRBJ1-5|NA|TRBV7-2|NA
TGTGCCAGCAGCTTAGCACCAGATCAGCCCCAGCATTTT
CASSLAPDQPQHF
>TRBJ1-5|large|TRBV24-1|NA
TGTGCCACCGCAAACGGACGGGGGAGCGGCAATCAGCCCCAGCATTTT
CATANGRGSGNQPQHF
>TRBJ1-1|NA|TRBV20-1|NA
TGCAGTGCTGGGGGGAACACTGAAGCTTTCTTT
CSAGGNTEAFF
>TRBJ2-1|NA|TRBV5-6|NA
TGTGCCAGCAGCCCGGGACATACAACTTACAATGAGCAGTTCTTC
CASSPGHTTYNEQFF
>TRBJ1-1|NA|TRBV5-1|TRBD1
TGCGCCAGCAGCTTTGACAGGGGGGAAGCTTTCTTT
CASSFDRGEAFF
>TRBJ2-7|NA|TRBV7-2|NA
TGTGCCAGCAGCCCTCGGAGGTACTACGAGCAGTACTTC
CASSPRRYYEQYF
>TRBJ2-1|NA|TRBV6-2/TRBV6-3|NA
TGTGCCAGCAGTCAACCGGGATCCTACAATGAGCAGTTCTTC
CASSQPGSYNEQFF
>TRBJ2-7|NA|TRBV7-6|TRBD2
TGTGCCAGCAGTTGGGGGGCCCCGGCGGGGGGGAACGAGCAGTACTTC
CASSWGAPAGGNEQYF
>TRBJ1-1|NA|TRBV6-1|TRBD1
TGTGCCAGCAGAGCCCTTGACAGGGTGGGCACTGAAGCTTTCTTT
CASRALDRVGTEAFF
>TRBJ1-2|NA|TRBV30|NA
TGCGCCTGGATCACATGGCAGGGGCGCGGGATCTATGGCTACACCTTC
CAWITWQGRGIYGYTF
>TRBJ1-6|once|TRBV2|NA
TGTGCCAGCAGTGTCAGTAATTCACCCCTCCACTTT
CASSVSNSPLHF
>TRBJ1-1|NA|TRBV6-5|NA
TGTGCCAGCAGTTCGCTGAGGGGACGGACGAACACTGAAGCTTTCTTT
CASSSLRGRTNTEAFF
>TRBJ1-1|NA|TRBV7-6|NA
TGTGCCAGCAGCTTACGGCCGGGGGGGCAACTGAACACTGAAGCTTTCTTT
CASSLRPGGQLNTEAFF
>TRBJ2-1|NA|TRBV24-1|TRBD2
TGTGCCACCAGTGAGACTAGCGGGATCTACAATGAGCAGTTCTTC
CATSETSGIYNEQFF
>TRBJ1-2|NA|TRBV2|TRBD1
TGTGCCAGCAGTGATTCAACCACAGGGGGCGATGGCTACACCTTC
CASSDSTTGGDGYTF
>TRBJ1-3|NA|TRBV4-3|NA
TGCGCCAGCAGCATTCAGGCCTCCTCTGGAAACACCATATATTTT
CASSIQASSGNTIYF
>TRBJ1-2|NA|TRBV6-5|NA
TGTGCCAGCAGTTACTCGGGGTTCTTAGCGGGGGCATCTGGTGGCTACACCTTC
CASSYSGFLAGASGGYTF
>TRBJ1-2|NA|TRBV20-1|NA
TGCAGTGCTAGAGATCGGGGGGGATTCGGGGGCTATGGCTACACCTTC
CSARDRGGFGGYGYTF
>TRBJ2-5|medium-sized|TRBV19|TRBD1
TGTGCCAGTAGGGTGACAGGGGCGGGAGAGACCCAGTACTTC
CASRVTGAGETQYF
>TRBJ1-2|large|TRBV2|TRBD1
TGTGCCAGCAGAGAACAGGGGATCTATGGCTACACCTTC
CASREQGIYGYTF
>TRBJ1-4|NA|TRBV7-9|TRBD1
TGTGCCAGCAGCATAGGGACAGGGGCGGCGGGTAATGAAAAACTGTTTTTT
CASSIGTGAAGNEKLFF
>TRBJ1-6|NA|TRBV27|NA
TGTGCCAGCAGTCGGGGGGGCGGGAGTTCACCCCTCCACTTT
CASSRGGGSSPLHF
>TRBJ1-1|NA|TRBV25-1|NA
TGTGCCAGCAGTGACCCACAGGGCTGGGACACTGAAGCTTTCTTT
CASSDPQGWDTEAFF
>TRBJ2-5|medium-sized|TRBV30|TRBD1
TGTGCCTGGAGTCGAACGGACAGGCAAGAGACCCAGTACTTC
CAWSRTDRQETQYF
>TRBJ1-1|NA|TRBV7-9|NA
TGTGCCAGCAGCTTAGCAGGGACTAACACTGAAGCTTTCTTT
CASSLAGTNTEAFF
>TRBJ1-5|NA|TRBV6-5|NA
TGTGCCAGCAGTTCACAGACGGCAGGCAATCAGCCCCAGCATTTT
CASSSQTAGNQPQHF
>TRBJ1-1|NA|TRBV7-2|NA
TGTGCCAGCAGCTTAGTAACGGGGGGGGTGAACACTGAAGCTTTCTTT
CASSLVTGGVNTEAFF
>TRBJ1-1|large|TRBV25-1|NA
TGTGCCAGCAGCGACCCTGGGCGAGGGGTCACTGAAGCTTTCTTT
CASSDPGRGVTEAFF
>TRBJ2-5|few|TRBV12-3/TRBV12-4|TRBD1
TGTGCCAGCAGTTTCGGGACAGCCCAGGAGACCCAGTACTTC
CASSFGTAQETQYF
>TRBJ1-5|NA|TRBV6-4|NA
TGTGCCAGCAGTACGGGGGTCAATCAGCCCCAGCATTTT
CASSTGVNQPQHF
>TRBJ1-5|NA|TRBV20-1|NA
TGCAGTGCTAGATCCAGGGGTTATAGCAATCAGCCCCAGCATTTT
CSARSRGYSNQPQHF